This section outlines one T cell receptor (beta chain) sequence together with its context. The antigen remains unidentified. CDR3 size: 14 residues. Germline CDR1 is SGHRS and CDR2 is YFSETQ. The junction had 3 bases not matched to a gene; V was cut back by 2 bases and J by 3 bases. The source of the sample is a study of monozygotic twins with cystic fibrosis. General study findings and limits: Nucleotide-identical clonotype sharing was significantly higher within monozygotic CF twin pairs than between unrelated CF individuals. The repertoire was suggested to be naive-dominated, clonality median roughly 0.0089.

Using immunoSEQ multiplex PCR, the repertoire was profiled, and TCRdb retains in-frame clones only, with some absent. The data hold around 27,000 clones, with roughly nine tenths observed a single time. The clonotype comes from a girl aged 2 to 10 with cystic fibrosis. This chain joins TRBV5-1 and TRBJ2-7; 9 bases are shared with TRBD1. Material: blood. CDR3 amino acids: CASSLGTGNYEQYF. The DNA for the CDR3 is TGCGCCAGCAGCTTAGGGACAGGGAACTACGAGCAGTACTTC.